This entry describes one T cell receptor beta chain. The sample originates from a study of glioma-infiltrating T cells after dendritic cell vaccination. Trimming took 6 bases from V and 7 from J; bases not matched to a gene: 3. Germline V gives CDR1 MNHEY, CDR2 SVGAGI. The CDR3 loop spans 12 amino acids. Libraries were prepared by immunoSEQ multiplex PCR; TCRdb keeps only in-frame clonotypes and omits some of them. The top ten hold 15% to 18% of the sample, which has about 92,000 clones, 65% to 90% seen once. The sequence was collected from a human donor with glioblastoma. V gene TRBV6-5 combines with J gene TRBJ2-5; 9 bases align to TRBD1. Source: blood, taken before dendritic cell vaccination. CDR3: CASRTTGGTQYF. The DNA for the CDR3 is TGTGCCAGCAGGACGACAGGGGGGACCCAGTACTTC.